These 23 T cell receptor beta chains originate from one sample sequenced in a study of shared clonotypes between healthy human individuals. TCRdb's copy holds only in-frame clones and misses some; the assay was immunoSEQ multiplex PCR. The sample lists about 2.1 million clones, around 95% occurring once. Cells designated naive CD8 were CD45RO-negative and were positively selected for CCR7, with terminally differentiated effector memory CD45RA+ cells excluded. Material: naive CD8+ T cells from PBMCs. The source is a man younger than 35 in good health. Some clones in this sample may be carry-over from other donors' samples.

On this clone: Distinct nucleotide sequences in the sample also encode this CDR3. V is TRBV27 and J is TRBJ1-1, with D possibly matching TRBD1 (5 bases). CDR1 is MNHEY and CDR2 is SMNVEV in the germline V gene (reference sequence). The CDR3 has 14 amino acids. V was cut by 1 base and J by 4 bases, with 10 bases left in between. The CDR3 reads CASSLLVQGTEAFF. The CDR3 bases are TGTGCCAGCAGTTTATTGGTCCAGGGCACTGAAGCTTTCTTT.

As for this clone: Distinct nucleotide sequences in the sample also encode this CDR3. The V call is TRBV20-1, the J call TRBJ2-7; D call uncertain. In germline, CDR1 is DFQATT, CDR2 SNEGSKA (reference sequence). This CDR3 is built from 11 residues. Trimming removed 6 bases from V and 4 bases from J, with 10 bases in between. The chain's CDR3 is CSARPTYEQYF. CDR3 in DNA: TGCAGTGCCCGTCCCACTTACGAGCAGTACTTC.

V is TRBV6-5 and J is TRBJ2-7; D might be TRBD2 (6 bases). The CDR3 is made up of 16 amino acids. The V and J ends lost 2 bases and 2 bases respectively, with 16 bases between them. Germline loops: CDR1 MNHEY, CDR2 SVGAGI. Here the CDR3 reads CASSYMGGDPPYEQYF. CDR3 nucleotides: TGTGCCAGCAGTTACATGGGGGGAGACCCCCCCTACGAGCAGTACTTC.

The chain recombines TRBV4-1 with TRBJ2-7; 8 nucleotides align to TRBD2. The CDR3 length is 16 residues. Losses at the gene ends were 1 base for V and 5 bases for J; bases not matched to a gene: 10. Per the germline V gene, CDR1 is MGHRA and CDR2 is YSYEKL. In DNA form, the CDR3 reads TGCGCCAGCAGCCAAGCCCTAACCAGCGGGAGCGACGAGCAGTACTTC. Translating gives CASSQALTSGSDEQYF.

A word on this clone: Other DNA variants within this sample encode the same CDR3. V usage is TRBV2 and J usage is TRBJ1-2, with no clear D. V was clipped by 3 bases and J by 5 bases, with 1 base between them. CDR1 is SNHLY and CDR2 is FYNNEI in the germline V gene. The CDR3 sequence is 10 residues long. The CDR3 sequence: CASSEYGYTF. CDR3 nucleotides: TGTGCCAGCAGTGAGTATGGCTACACCTTC.

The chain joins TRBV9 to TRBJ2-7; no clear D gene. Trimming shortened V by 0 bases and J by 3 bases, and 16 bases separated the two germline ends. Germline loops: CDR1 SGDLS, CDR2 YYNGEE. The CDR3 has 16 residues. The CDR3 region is CASSVAQTGNFYEQYF. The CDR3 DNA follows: TGTGCCAGCAGCGTAGCTCAAACTGGGAACTTCTACGAGCAGTACTTC.

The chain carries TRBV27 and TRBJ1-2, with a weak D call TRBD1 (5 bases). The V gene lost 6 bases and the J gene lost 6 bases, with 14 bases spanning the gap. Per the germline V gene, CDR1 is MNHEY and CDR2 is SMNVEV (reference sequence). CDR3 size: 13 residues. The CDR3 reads CASRSRGMDGYTF. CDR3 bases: TGTGCCAGCAGGTCCCGGGGGATGGATGGCTACACCTTC.

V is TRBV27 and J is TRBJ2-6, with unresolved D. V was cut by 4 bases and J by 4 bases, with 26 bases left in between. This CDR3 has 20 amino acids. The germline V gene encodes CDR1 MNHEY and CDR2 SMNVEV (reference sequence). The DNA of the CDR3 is TGTGCCAGCAGTTCTCTCCCCAGGCCCAGTACCGCCTCAGGGGCCAACGTCCTGACTTTC. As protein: CASSSLPRPSTASGANVLTF.

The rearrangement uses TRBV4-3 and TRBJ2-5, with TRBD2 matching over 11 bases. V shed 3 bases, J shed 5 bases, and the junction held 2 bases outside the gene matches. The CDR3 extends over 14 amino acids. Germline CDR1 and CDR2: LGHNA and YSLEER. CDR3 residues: CASSHRLAGETQYF. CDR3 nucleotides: TGCGCCAGCAGCCACCGACTAGCGGGGGAGACCCAGTACTTC.

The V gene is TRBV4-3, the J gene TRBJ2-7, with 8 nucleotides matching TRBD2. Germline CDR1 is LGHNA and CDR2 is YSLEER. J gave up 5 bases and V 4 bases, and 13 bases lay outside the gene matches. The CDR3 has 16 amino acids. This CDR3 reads CASSPGWGGRFNEQYF. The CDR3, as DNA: TGCGCCAGCAGCCCGGGGTGGGGCGGGAGGTTCAACGAGCAGTACTTC.

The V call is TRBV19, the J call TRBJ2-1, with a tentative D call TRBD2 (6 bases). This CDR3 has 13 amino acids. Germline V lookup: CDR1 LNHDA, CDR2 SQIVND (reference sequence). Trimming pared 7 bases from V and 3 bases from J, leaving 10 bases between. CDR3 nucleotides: TGTGCCAGTACGTCAGCGGGCTACAATGAGCAGTTCTTC. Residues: CASTSAGYNEQFF.

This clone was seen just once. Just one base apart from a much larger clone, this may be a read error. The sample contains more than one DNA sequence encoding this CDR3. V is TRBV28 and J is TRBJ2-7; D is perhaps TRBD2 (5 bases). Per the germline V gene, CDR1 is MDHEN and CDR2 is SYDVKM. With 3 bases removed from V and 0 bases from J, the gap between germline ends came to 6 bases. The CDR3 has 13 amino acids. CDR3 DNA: TGTGCCAGCAGTTTCGGGGTCTCCTACGAGCAGTACTTC. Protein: CASSFGVSYEQYF. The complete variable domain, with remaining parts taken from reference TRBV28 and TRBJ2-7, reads DVKVTQSSRYLVKRTGEKVFLECVQDMDHENMFWYRQDPGLGLRLIYFSYDVKMKEKGDIPEGYSVSREKKERFSLILESASTNQTSMYLCASSFGVSYEQYFGPGTRLTVT.

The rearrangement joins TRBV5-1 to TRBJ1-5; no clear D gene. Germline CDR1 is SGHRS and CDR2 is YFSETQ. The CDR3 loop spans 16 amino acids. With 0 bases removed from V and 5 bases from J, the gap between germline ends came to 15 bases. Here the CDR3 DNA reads TGCGCCAGCAGCTTGGGACCCGGGGATGTGGATCAGCCCCAGCATTTT. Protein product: CASSLGPGDVDQPQHF.

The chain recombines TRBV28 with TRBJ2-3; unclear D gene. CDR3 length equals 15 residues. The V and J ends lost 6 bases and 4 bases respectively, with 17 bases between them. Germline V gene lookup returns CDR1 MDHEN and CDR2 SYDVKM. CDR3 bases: TGTGCCAGCAGCTTCATTGGCGGTGATTCAGATACGCAGTATTTT. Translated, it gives CASSFIGGDSDTQYF.

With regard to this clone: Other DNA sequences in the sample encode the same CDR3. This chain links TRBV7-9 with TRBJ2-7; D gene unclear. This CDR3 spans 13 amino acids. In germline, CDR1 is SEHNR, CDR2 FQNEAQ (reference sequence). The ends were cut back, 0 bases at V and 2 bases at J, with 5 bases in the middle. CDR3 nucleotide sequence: TGTGCCAGCAGCTTAGCTGGCCCCTACGAGCAGTACTTC. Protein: CASSLAGPYEQYF.

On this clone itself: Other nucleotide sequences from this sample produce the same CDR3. The CDR3, as DNA: TGTGCCAGCAGCTTAGCTCTGAGCTACGAGCAGTACTTC. Translating it yields CASSLALSYEQYF. The chain uses TRBV7-6 and TRBJ2-7; D uncertain. V was clipped by 0 bases and J by 3 bases, with 6 bases between them. The length of the CDR3 is 13 residues. CDR1 is SGHVS and CDR2 is FNYEAQ in the germline V gene.

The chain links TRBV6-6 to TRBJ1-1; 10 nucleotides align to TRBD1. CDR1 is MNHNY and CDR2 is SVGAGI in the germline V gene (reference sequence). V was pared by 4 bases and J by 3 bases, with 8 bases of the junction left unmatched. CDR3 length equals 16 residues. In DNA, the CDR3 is TGTGCCAGCAGTTGGGGACAGGGGATGTTCGACACTGAAGCTTTCTTT. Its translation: CASSWGQGMFDTEAFF.

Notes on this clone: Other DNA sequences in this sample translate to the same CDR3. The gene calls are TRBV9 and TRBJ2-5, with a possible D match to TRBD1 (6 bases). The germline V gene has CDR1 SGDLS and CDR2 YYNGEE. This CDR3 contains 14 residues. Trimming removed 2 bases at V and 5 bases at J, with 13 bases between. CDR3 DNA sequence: TGTGCCAGCAGCGTTGAAGGCAGGGGTGAGACCCAGTACTTC. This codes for CASSVEGRGETQYF.

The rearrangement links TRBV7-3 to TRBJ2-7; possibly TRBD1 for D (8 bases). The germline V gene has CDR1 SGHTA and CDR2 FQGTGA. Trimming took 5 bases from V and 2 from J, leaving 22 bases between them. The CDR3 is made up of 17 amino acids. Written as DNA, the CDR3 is TGTGCCAGCAGCCTGGACAGGGCGGGGGAGCGGACCTACGAGCAGTACTTC. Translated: CASSLDRAGERTYEQYF.

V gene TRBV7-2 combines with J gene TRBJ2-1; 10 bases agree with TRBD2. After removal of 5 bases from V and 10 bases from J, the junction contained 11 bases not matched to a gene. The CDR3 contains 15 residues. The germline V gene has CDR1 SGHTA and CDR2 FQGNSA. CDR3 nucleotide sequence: TGTGCCAGCAGCCGGCTAGCGGGAGAGGGGAGGGAGCAGTTCTTC. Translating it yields CASSRLAGEGREQFF. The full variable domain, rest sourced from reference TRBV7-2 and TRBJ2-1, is GAGVSQSPSNKVTEKGKDVELRCDPISGHTALYWYRQSLGQGLEFLIYFQGNSAPDKSGLPSDRFSAERTGGSVSTLTIQRTQQEDSAVYLCASSRLAGEGREQFFGPGTRLTVL.

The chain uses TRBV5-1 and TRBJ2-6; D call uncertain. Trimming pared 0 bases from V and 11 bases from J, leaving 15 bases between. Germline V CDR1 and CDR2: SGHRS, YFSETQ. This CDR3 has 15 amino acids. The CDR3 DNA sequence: TGCGCCAGCAGCTTGGATGGGAATTTCGCCGACGTCCTGACTTTC. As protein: CASSLDGNFADVLTF.

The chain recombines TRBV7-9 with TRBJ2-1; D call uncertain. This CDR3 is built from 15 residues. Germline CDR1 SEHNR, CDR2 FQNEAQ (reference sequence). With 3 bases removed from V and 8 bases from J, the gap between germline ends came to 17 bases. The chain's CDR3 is CASSFLPYIADEQFF. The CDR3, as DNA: TGTGCCAGCAGCTTTCTACCCTATATCGCCGATGAGCAGTTCTTC. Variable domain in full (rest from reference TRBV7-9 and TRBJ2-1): DTGVSQNPRHKITKRGQNVTFRCDPISEHNRLYWYRQTLGQGPEFLTYFQNEAQLEKSRLLSDRFSAERPKGSFSTLEIQRTEQGDSAMYLCASSFLPYIADEQFFGPGTRLTVL.

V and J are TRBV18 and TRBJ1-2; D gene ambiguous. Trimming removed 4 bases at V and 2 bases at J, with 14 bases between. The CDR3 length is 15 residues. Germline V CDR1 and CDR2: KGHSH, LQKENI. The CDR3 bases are TGTGCCAGCTCACAGGCCCGGGTGCCAAACTATGGCTACACCTTC. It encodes CASSQARVPNYGYTF.